The 22 T cell receptor beta chains below come from one sample, sequenced in a study of cytomegalovirus exposure and HLA in healthy donors. Sequenced by immunoSEQ multiplex PCR; TCRdb stores in-frame clones only, minus some. Of roughly 250,000 clones in the sample, more than 75% were seen once. The sequenced sample consisted of PBMCs. These receptors were taken from a woman in her thirties in good health and CMV-seropositive.

CDR3 bases: TGTGCCAGTAGTATAGGAGAGACAGGGGGCTGGAACGAGCAGTACTTC. Protein sequence: CASSIGETGGWNEQYF. The chain uses TRBV19 and TRBJ2-7; 10 bases map to TRBD1. The CDR3 length is 16 residues. Losses at the gene ends were 1 base for V and 5 bases for J; bases not matched to a gene: 8. Per the germline V gene, CDR1 is LNHDA and CDR2 is SQIVND (reference sequence). Full variable domain (remainder filled in from reference TRBV19 and TRBJ2-7): DGGITQSPKYLFRKEGQNVTLSCEQNLNHDAMYWYRQDPGQGLRLIYYSQIVNDFQKGDIAEGYSVSREKKESFPLTVTSAQKNPTAFYLCASSIGETGGWNEQYFGPGTRLTVT.

The chain uses TRBV5-1 and TRBJ2-7; 8 nucleotides line up with TRBD2. Per the germline V gene, CDR1 is SGHRS and CDR2 is YFSETQ. The V and J ends lost 7 bases and 13 bases, in that order; junction bases with no gene match: 13. The CDR3 sequence is 12 residues long. CDR3 in amino acids: CASRNSGTSEYF. As DNA, the CDR3 is TGCGCCAGCCGTAATTCCGGGACTAGTGAATACTTC.

This clone was recorded a few times. The chain uses TRBV27 and TRBJ1-2, with a weak D call TRBD1 (5 bases). Germline loops: CDR1 MNHEY, CDR2 SMNVEV (reference sequence). Trimming left V 8 bases short and J 3 bases short, with 13 bases between. CDR3 length equals 13 residues. For the CDR3, the DNA is TGTGCCAGCGGGCAGACAGTAGACTATGGCTACACCTTC. Protein product: CASGQTVDYGYTF.

Only a few counts were recorded for this clone. The conserved final phenylalanine or tryptophan is absent from the CDR3, which likely points to a read error. The DNA is left out, because the CDR3 cannot be placed on it with certainty; the CDR3 is given as TCRdb lists it. The V gene is TRBV21-1, the J gene TRBJ2-7; the DNA was not used to check the table's D call, TRBD1. TRBV21-1 is given as a pseudogene. The CDR3 spans 10 amino acids, including both terminal residues. The CDR3 protein is CASSKAGTAT.

On this clone itself: This may be a read error: a much more frequent sequence differs by one nucleotide. The chain couples TRBV14 to TRBJ2-3; the D is unclear. Deletions cut 4 bases from V and 1 base from J, with 3 bases between. Germline V gene data show CDR1 as SGHDN and CDR2 as FVKESK. This CDR3 comprises 12 residues. The CDR3 DNA is TGTGCCAGCAGCCCGGGCACAGATACGCAGTATTTT. Its translation is CASSPGTDTQYF.

The chain employs TRBV14 and TRBJ2-1; D gene unclear. Germline loops: CDR1 SGHDN, CDR2 FVKESK. The V end was cut by 1 base, the J end by 3 bases, with 4 bases between. The CDR3 contains 13 residues. This CDR3 reads CASSQGRYNEQFF. Written as DNA, the CDR3 is TGTGCCAGCAGCCAAGGTCGCTACAATGAGCAGTTCTTC.

V is TRBV7-2 and J is TRBJ2-5, with a tentative D call TRBD1 (5 bases). This CDR3 has 13 residues. The V end was cut by 2 bases, the J end by 5 bases, with 9 bases between. The V gene's germline CDR1 is SGHTA and CDR2 FQGNSA. The CDR3 bases are TGTGCCAGCAGCTTATTCCCAGGGGAGACCCAGTACTTC. Its translation is CASSLFPGETQYF.

The V gene is TRBV27, the J gene TRBJ2-1, with 11 bases lining up with TRBD2. Germline loops: CDR1 MNHEY, CDR2 SMNVEV (reference sequence). Germline trimming cut 4 bases from V and 9 bases from J; bases unmatched to any gene: 14. CDR3 length: 17 amino acids. The chain's CDR3 is CASSSTWTSGLVGEQFF. The CDR3 coding sequence is TGTGCCAGCAGTTCAACCTGGACTAGCGGGCTAGTCGGTGAGCAGTTCTTC.

This chain uses TRBV5-1 with TRBJ2-5; 10 bases are shared with TRBD2. The germline CDR1 and CDR2 sequences are SGHRS and YFSETQ. The CDR3 runs to 16 residues. With V trimmed by 1 base and J by 1 base, 4 bases remained unmatched. CDR3: CASSLIIAGGQETQYF. The CDR3 bases are TGCGCCAGCAGCTTGATCATAGCGGGAGGCCAAGAGACCCAGTACTTC.

The chain uses TRBV5-1 and TRBJ1-4; TRBD1 matches at 7 bases. The CDR3 has 14 residues. The germline gives CDR1 SGHRS, CDR2 YFSETQ. Germline trimming cut 3 bases from V and 8 bases from J; bases unmatched to any gene: 7. CDR3 amino acids: CASSSQGSGEKLFF. In nucleotides, the CDR3 is TGCGCCAGCAGCTCACAGGGGTCGGGGGAAAAACTGTTTTTT.

This clone was counted between two and nine times. The J gene is TRBJ2-7, the V gene TRBV6-1; 8 nucleotides line up with TRBD2. The CDR3 has 15 residues. Trimming removed 6 bases from V and 0 bases from J; junction bases left unmatched: 7. Looked up from germline, CDR1 is MNHNS and CDR2 is SASEGT. CDR3 loop: CASSRTSGFSYEQYF. CDR3 DNA: TGTGCCAGCAGCCGCACTAGCGGTTTCTCCTACGAGCAGTACTTC.

The chain joins TRBV2 to TRBJ2-5; 11 nucleotides agree with TRBD2. V lost 2 bases, J lost 5 bases, and 4 bases stayed unmatched. The CDR3 covers 15 residues. CDR1 and CDR2 (germline): SNHLY, FYNNEI. DNA of the CDR3: TGTGCCAGCAGTGAAACTAGCGGGAGCTGGGAGACCCAGTACTTC. Its translation is CASSETSGSWETQYF.

This chain connects TRBV29-1 to TRBJ2-1; TRBD2 agrees at 8 bases. Germline V gene lookup returns CDR1 SQVTM and CDR2 ANQGSEA. The CDR3 sequence is 15 residues long. The V and J ends lost 1 base and 9 bases, in that order; junction bases with no gene match: 11. This CDR3 reads CSVEGASGSGGEQFF. CDR3 DNA: TGCAGCGTTGAAGGTGCCAGCGGGAGCGGCGGTGAGCAGTTCTTC.

Here the CDR3 reads CASNKGTSGRGQETQYF. CDR3 DNA: TGTGCCAGCAACAAAGGGACTAGCGGGAGGGGGCAAGAGACCCAGTACTTC. The rearrangement uses TRBV11-3 and TRBJ2-5, with 16 bases lining up with TRBD2. The CDR3 extends over 17 amino acids. V was pared by 7 bases and J by 2 bases, with 7 bases of the junction left unmatched. Germline loops: CDR1 SGHNT, CDR2 YENEEA.

The chain employs TRBV5-1 and TRBJ1-1, with TRBD1 matching over 8 bases. The length of the CDR3 is 15 residues. CDR1 and CDR2 from the germline V gene are SGHRS and YFSETQ. After removal of 3 bases from V and 3 bases from J, the junction contained 7 bases not matched to a gene. DNA of the CDR3: TGCGCCAGCAGCTATGGACAGGGTTGGGACACTGAAGCTTTCTTT. Amino acid sequence: CASSYGQGWDTEAFF.

The V and J genes are TRBV19 and TRBJ1-3; unclear D gene. Trimming removed 3 bases at V and 0 bases at J, with 6 bases between. Germline V gene lookup returns CDR1 LNHDA and CDR2 SQIVND (reference sequence). The CDR3 is 14 residues long. Here the CDR3 DNA reads TGTGCCAGTAGTATTATTATCTCTGGAAACACCATATATTTT. This codes for CASSIIISGNTIYF.

The chain links TRBV28 to TRBJ2-5; D is possibly TRBD2 (5 bases). This CDR3 has 11 residues. V lost 8 bases and J 2 bases, leaving 6 bases between the germline ends. Germline loops: CDR1 MDHEN, CDR2 SYDVKM. The CDR3 region has the DNA TGTGCCAGCCGACTACAAGAGACCCAGTACTTC. Protein sequence: CASRLQETQYF. Combining the CDR3 with reference TRBV28 and TRBJ2-5 gives the whole variable domain DVKVTQSSRYLVKRTGEKVFLECVQDMDHENMFWYRQDPGLGLRLIYFSYDVKMKEKGDIPEGYSVSREKKERFSLILESASTNQTSMYLCASRLQETQYFGPGTRLLVL.

This clone occurred once. The genes are TRBV28 and TRBJ2-7; maybe TRBD2 (6 bases). The germline V and J ends were trimmed by 7 bases and 2 bases, with 12 bases remaining between them. CDR1 and CDR2 (germline): MDHEN, SYDVKM. This CDR3 is 13 amino acids long. CDR3 sequence: CASISGVTYEQYF. CDR3 DNA sequence: TGTGCCAGCATTAGCGGAGTCACCTACGAGCAGTACTTC. Full variable domain (missing parts from reference TRBV28 and TRBJ2-7): DVKVTQSSRYLVKRTGEKVFLECVQDMDHENMFWYRQDPGLGLRLIYFSYDVKMKEKGDIPEGYSVSREKKERFSLILESASTNQTSMYLCASISGVTYEQYFGPGTRLTVT.

This chain uses TRBV4-1 with TRBJ1-5; D may be TRBD1 (6 bases). This CDR3 contains 16 residues. Germline V gene lookup returns CDR1 MGHRA and CDR2 YSYEKL. The V end was cut by 5 bases, the J end by 1 base, with 15 bases between. CDR3 in DNA: TGCGCCAGCAGCTCTCGGGAAGGGGGAAGCAATCAGCCCCAGCATTTT. Translated: CASSSREGGSNQPQHF.

This clone appeared a single time. This chain connects TRBV5-1 to TRBJ2-6; TRBD2 agrees at 15 bases. This CDR3 is 19 amino acids long. Germline loops: CDR1 SGHRS, CDR2 YFSETQ. Germline trimming cut 4 bases from V and 0 bases from J; bases unmatched to any gene: 5. The CDR3 DNA reads TGCGCCAGCAGCGCATGGACTAGCGGGAGGGTCTCTGGGGCCAACGTCCTGACTTTC. It specifies CASSAWTSGRVSGANVLTF.

The sample holds one count of this clone. The chain has TRBV7-9 and TRBJ1-3; D possibly corresponds to TRBD1 (5 bases). V lost 1 base and J 2 bases, leaving 9 bases between the germline ends. The germline gives CDR1 SEHNR, CDR2 FQNEAQ (reference sequence). The CDR3 spans 15 residues. The CDR3 here is CASSLEGAPGNTIYF. The DNA of the CDR3 is TGTGCCAGCAGCTTAGAAGGGGCGCCTGGAAACACCATATATTTT.

The chain combines TRBV27 with TRBJ1-1, with 11 bases matching TRBD1. V shed 2 bases and J 5 bases; nucleotides not matched to a gene: 16. CDR1 and CDR2 from the germline V gene are MNHEY and SMNVEV (reference sequence). CDR3 size: 19 residues. CDR3 sequence (DNA): TGTGCCAGCAGTTTAGGATTTGGACAGGGGGCCACCCTTAGGACTGAAGCTTTCTTT. Translation: CASSLGFGQGATLRTEAFF.